The 27 T cell receptor beta chains presented below share a single source sample, sequenced in a study of blood T cell repertoires in COVID-19. The table came from immunoSEQ multiplex PCR; TCRdb's copy has only in-frame clones and leaves some out. In the table there are 650,000 to 800,000 clones, just under 90% of which are singletons. The material sequenced was peripheral blood. These receptors all stem from a young woman with acute or convalescent COVID-19.

This rearrangement joins TRBV28 to TRBJ1-4, with TRBD1 as a possible D gene (5 bases). This CDR3 comprises 14 residues. Germline-derived CDR1 and CDR2 are MDHEN and SYDVKM. V was pared by 7 bases and J by 3 bases, with 12 bases between. The CDR3 sequence is CASIMGGANEKLFF. The CDR3 DNA reads as TGTGCCAGCATCATGGGGGGGGCTAATGAAAAACTGTTTTTT.

This clone was counted once. The chain recombines TRBV7-9 with TRBJ1-2; 12 nucleotides agree with TRBD1. The CDR3 length is 17 residues. CDR1 is SEHNR, CDR2 FQNEAQ, per germline (reference sequence). The V segment lost 7 bases and the J segment 8 bases; nucleotides outside the gene matches: 17. CDR3 sequence (DNA): TGTGCCAGCACTCGCGGCGGGACAGGGGGCGCTTTATCGGGCTACACCTTC. Its translation is CASTRGGTGGALSGYTF.

The CDR3 DNA reads TGTGCCATCGGAGGGCCTTCTGGGGCCAACGTCCTGACTTTC. It is translated as CAIGGPSGANVLTF. V gene TRBV6-5 combines with J gene TRBJ2-6, with D perhaps matching TRBD2 (6 bases). The CDR3 loop spans 14 amino acids. Trimming left V 10 bases short and J 1 base short, with 11 bases between. Germline CDR1 is MNHEY and CDR2 is SVGAGI.

The V call is TRBV9, the J call TRBJ1-2; weak D call: TRBD1 (6 bases). Deletions cut 0 bases from V and 7 bases from J, with 13 bases between. Per germline, CDR1 SGDLS and CDR2 YYNGEE. The CDR3 sequence is 14 residues long. CDR3 DNA sequence: TGTGCCAGCAGCGTAGAGGTAGGGGGAAGTGGCTACACCTTC. This codes for CASSVEVGGSGYTF.

The chain combines TRBV10-3 with TRBJ1-4; 7 nucleotides agree with TRBD1. The germline CDR1 and CDR2 sequences are ENHRY and SYGVKD. V lost 8 bases, J lost 4 bases, and 7 bases stayed unmatched. CDR3 length: 14 amino acids. The CDR3 sequence is CAIGGTDDNEKLFF. CDR3 DNA: TGTGCCATCGGCGGGACAGATGATAATGAAAAACTGTTTTTT.

The gene calls are TRBV19 and TRBJ1-3, with 8 bases aligning to TRBD1. Germline values: CDR1 LNHDA, CDR2 SQIVND (reference sequence). The CDR3 is 13 residues long. J gave up 4 bases and V 6 bases, and 2 bases lay outside the gene matches. CDR3 sequence: CASRTGVGNTIYF. CDR3 nucleotides: TGTGCCAGTAGGACAGGGGTGGGAAACACCATATATTTT.

This chain links TRBV20-1 with TRBJ1-5; D not certain. CDR3 length: 14 residues. Trimming removed 3 bases from V and 2 bases from J, with 11 bases in between. Germline V gene sequence: CDR1 DFQATT, CDR2 SNEGSKA (reference sequence). The CDR3 sequence is CSASDRTGNQPQHF. In DNA, the CDR3 is TGCAGTGCTAGTGACCGAACTGGCAATCAGCCCCAGCATTTT.

The chain uses TRBV19 and TRBJ1-6, with 8 bases that match TRBD1. The CDR3 sequence is 19 residues long. CDR1 is LNHDA and CDR2 is SQIVND in the germline V gene (reference sequence). Trimming cost V 5 bases and J 8 bases; bases outside gene matches: 20. CDR3 protein: CASSVRQGRWREWHSPLHF. CDR3 sequence (DNA): TGTGCCAGTAGTGTCCGACAGGGGCGTTGGAGAGAATGGCATTCACCCCTCCACTTT.

This chain links TRBV21-1 with TRBJ2-3; the D call TRBD1 from the table was never checked on the DNA. TRBV21-1 constitutes a pseudogene. The CDR3 totals 15 residues. This chain's CDR3 is CASSKTVPRTDTQYF. CDR3 DNA: TGTGCCAGCAGCAAGACAGTCCCTCGCACAGATACGCAGTATTTT.

The rearrangement links TRBV9 to TRBJ1-3, with D possibly TRBD1 on 6 matching bases. Trimming removed 2 bases at V and 0 bases at J, with 15 bases between. Per germline, CDR1 SGDLS and CDR2 YYNGEE. The length of the CDR3 is 17 residues. The CDR3 region has the DNA TGTGCCAGCAGCGTTTCAAACAGGGATCTCTCTGGAAACACCATATATTTT. Translation gives CASSVSNRDLSGNTIYF.

This clone was seen only once. The rearrangement uses TRBV7-2 and TRBJ1-2, with unresolved D. CDR1 and CDR2 (germline): SGHTA, FQGNSA. The CDR3 loop spans 12 amino acids. Trimming stripped 3 bases from V and 7 bases from J, with 9 bases between. The CDR3 DNA reads as TGTGCCAGCAGCTTGCTCAGGTCTGGCTACACCTTC. It yields the protein CASSLLRSGYTF. Complete variable domain (other parts from reference TRBV7-2 and TRBJ1-2): GAGVSQSPSNKVTEKGKDVELRCDPISGHTALYWYRQSLGQGLEFLIYFQGNSAPDKSGLPSDRFSAERTGGSVSTLTIQRTQQEDSAVYLCASSLLRSGYTFGSGTRLTVV.

The chain carries TRBV9 and TRBJ1-2, with D possibly TRBD1 on 5 matching bases. Trimming took off 6 bases at V and 2 bases at J, with 14 bases between the two ends. Germline V CDR1 and CDR2: SGDLS, YYNGEE. The CDR3 contains 14 residues. CDR3 in DNA: TGTGCCAGCACCATGGGGCAGGGCAACTATGGCTACACCTTC. Its protein is CASTMGQGNYGYTF.

V usage is TRBV5-5 and J usage is TRBJ1-5; D not certain. V lost 4 bases and J lost 4, with 12 bases in between. The CDR3 is 14 amino acids. The germline gives CDR1 SGHKS, CDR2 YYEKEE (reference sequence). CDR3: CASSLNPRNQPQHF. The CDR3 DNA reads TGTGCCAGCAGCCTTAACCCCAGAAATCAGCCCCAGCATTTT.

This chain connects TRBV6-5 to TRBJ1-4, with D unclear. Between the trimmed V and J ends, which lost 10 bases and 5 bases, there was a span of 17 bases. Germline V gene data show CDR1 as MNHEY and CDR2 as SVGAGI. The CDR3 is made up of 14 amino acids. CDR3 coding DNA: TGTGCCACCAGCAGATTCTCCGGGAATGAAAAACTGTTTTTT. It codes for CATSRFSGNEKLFF.

The chain carries TRBV5-1 and TRBJ1-1; no firm D call. Germline CDR1 is SGHRS and CDR2 is YFSETQ. CDR3 size: 14 residues. V lost 4 bases and J 4 bases, leaving 14 bases between the germline ends. The CDR3 DNA follows: TGCGCCAGCAGCCACGGGTTATCGGGCACTGAAGCTTTCTTT. Its protein product is CASSHGLSGTEAFF.

The V gene is TRBV18, the J gene TRBJ2-3; 9 nucleotides match TRBD1. The V and J ends lost 6 bases and 6 bases, in that order; junction bases with no gene match: 1. The CDR3 is 12 amino acids. CDR1 is KGHSH, CDR2 LQKENI, per germline. CDR3 in amino acids: CASSDRGDTQYF. The CDR3, as DNA: TGTGCCAGCTCCGACAGGGGGGATACGCAGTATTTT.

The chain is built from TRBV12-5 and TRBJ2-1; 13 positions agree with TRBD2. V shed 0 bases and J 6 bases; nucleotides not matched to a gene: 5. Germline CDR1 LGHNT, CDR2 FRNRAP. The CDR3 has 17 amino acids. This chain's CDR3 is CASGLVLAGGRFNEQFF. The DNA of the CDR3 is TGTGCTAGTGGTTTGGTACTAGCGGGGGGGCGTTTCAATGAGCAGTTCTTC.

This chain connects TRBV12-5 to TRBJ2-3; possible D gene TRBD1, 5 bases. The V gene lost 0 bases and the J gene lost 14 bases, with 21 bases spanning the gap. Looked up from germline, CDR1 is LGHNT and CDR2 is FRNRAP. The CDR3 is 15 residues long. The CDR3 sequence is CASGLVMKGQGGAYF. The CDR3 region has the DNA TGTGCTAGTGGTTTGGTAATGAAGGGGCAGGGTGGGGCGTATTTT.

The chain recombines TRBV7-9 with TRBJ1-2; tentatively, D is TRBD1 (5 bases). There are 14 residues in the CDR3. The V gene's germline CDR1 is SEHNR and CDR2 FQNEAQ (reference sequence). V was pared by 3 bases and J by 3 bases, with 11 bases between. The DNA for the CDR3 is TGTGCCAGCAGCTTGCAGGGAAGGGACTATGGCTACACCTTC. Its protein is CASSLQGRDYGYTF.

This clone turned up a few times. The chain joins TRBV11-3 to TRBJ1-1; no reliable D call. This CDR3 has 12 residues. V lost 3 bases and J 7 bases, leaving 9 bases between the germline ends. CDR1 is SGHNT and CDR2 is YENEEA in the germline V gene. In DNA form, the CDR3 reads TGTGCCAGCAGCTTGTCGGGTGATGAAGCTTTCTTT. It yields the protein CASSLSGDEAFF.

V is TRBV28 and J is TRBJ1-1, with TRBD1 as a possible D gene (6 bases). CDR1 is MDHEN and CDR2 is SYDVKM in the germline V gene. This CDR3 is built from 13 residues. V was cut by 4 bases and J by 3 bases, with 9 bases left in between. The CDR3 DNA reads TGTGCCAGCAGTTCATCAGGGGACACTGAAGCTTTCTTT. It translates to CASSSSGDTEAFF.

The chain carries TRBV9 and TRBJ2-7, with 8 bases identical to TRBD1. The CDR3 loop spans 12 amino acids. Looked up from germline, CDR1 is SGDLS and CDR2 is YYNGEE. J lost 6 bases, V lost 7 bases, and 6 bases had no gene match. The CDR3 sequence is CASGDRGGEQYF. The CDR3 nucleotides are TGTGCCAGCGGAGACAGGGGAGGCGAGCAGTACTTC.

The chain couples TRBV11-3 to TRBJ2-1; D may be TRBD1 (6 bases). Per the germline V gene, CDR1 is SGHNT and CDR2 is YENEEA. V shed 3 bases and J shed 5 bases, with 20 bases lying between them. The CDR3 sequence is 17 residues long. CDR3 loop: CASSLGFFAGADNEQFF. The CDR3 DNA follows: TGTGCCAGCAGCTTGGGCTTCTTTGCAGGGGCGGACAATGAGCAGTTCTTC. Filled out from reference TRBV11-3 and TRBJ2-1, the complete variable domain reads EAGVVQSPRYKIIEKKQPVAFWCNPISGHNTLYWYLQNLGQGPELLIRYENEEAVDDSQLPKDRFSAERLKGVDSTLKIQPAELGDSAVYLCASSLGFFAGADNEQFFGPGTRLTVL.

The CDR3 DNA reads as TGTGCCAGCAGTGCCCAGGACTATGGCTACACCTTC. This gives the protein CASSAQDYGYTF. The genes are TRBV6-6 and TRBJ1-2; D is uncertain. The CDR3 sequence is 12 residues long. Germline V CDR1 and CDR2: MNHNY, SVGAGI (reference sequence). V was trimmed by 5 bases and J by 3 bases, leaving 7 bases between them.

V and J are TRBV6-6 and TRBJ2-5, with 8 bases fitting TRBD2. Germline CDR1 reads MNHNY; CDR2 reads SVGAGI (reference sequence). The J segment lost 5 bases and the V segment lost 6 bases, leaving 11 bases of the junction unmatched. The CDR3 runs to 15 residues. The CDR3 DNA follows: TGTGCCAGCAGCTTAGAGCGGGGGTGGGGGGAGACCCAGTACTTC. Translation: CASSLERGWGETQYF.

This clone was recorded only once. This chain connects TRBV5-1 to TRBJ2-5, with TRBD2 matching over 13 bases. Germline V gene sequence: CDR1 SGHRS, CDR2 YFSETQ. CDR3 length: 20 residues. Trimming took 0 bases from V and 5 from J; bases not matched to a gene: 16. The CDR3, as DNA: TGCGCCAGCAGCTTGGCCCCAGGCCCAACTAGCGGGGGGGCCAGGGAGACCCAGTACTTC. Amino acids: CASSLAPGPTSGGARETQYF.

The chain links TRBV5-1 to TRBJ2-6, with D unresolved. Per the germline V gene, CDR1 is SGHRS and CDR2 is YFSETQ. V was trimmed by 5 bases and J by 1 base, leaving 19 bases between them. The CDR3 runs 18 residues. The CDR3 bases are TGCGCCAGCAGTTCCCTTTCCTTAAGCCCTTCTGGGGCCAACGTCCTGACTTTC. Protein product: CASSSLSLSPSGANVLTF.